This TCR beta chain was obtained from a study of T cells in tumors after PD-1 blockade (dated by TCRdb to about 2019). Study-level background: Patients were excluded if they had prior checkpoint blockade, use of systemic immunosuppressants, or recent radiotherapy or other anti-cancer therapy within 4 weeks. An average of 113,528 TCR templates (range about 21,000-280,000) and roughly 37,000 unique clonotypes was obtained for peripheral blood samples. Clinical response was assessed using RECIST version 1.1. Bulk TCR sequencing was performed on around ten peripheral blood samples from a handful of patients to compare blood and tumor clonotypes. While on anti-PD-1 treatment, some of the patients also continued taking daily vismodegib 150 mg. Paired single-cell RNA and TCR sequencing was performed on site-matched tumors from BCC or SCC patients before and after anti-PD-1 therapy. Patients were treated with either pembrolizumab 200 mg every 3 weeks or cemiplimab 350 mg every 2 weeks.

Findings and caveats that apply to the study as a whole: Roughly two fifths of the TCR clonotypes from tumors also showed up in blood, and some novel exhausted tumor clones were present in pre-treatment blood, which suggests peripheral recruitment. Where the novel T cell clones came from was not determined, and possible sources could include lymphoid organs or rare unexpanded clones inside the tumor or in the tumor periphery.

As regards this clone: What antigen it recognizes has not been identified. No qualities accompany the bases; no much larger clone lies one base away.

The immunoSEQ platform was used for deep TCRbeta sequencing. Turning to the authors' computational methods: For further analysis, only productive rearrangements were exported from the immunoSEQ Analyzer. T cell phenotypes were assigned to bulk TCRbeta clonotypes by matching the clonotypes to single-cell RNA+TCR-seq clones with the same TCRbeta sequence. Using bulk TCR sequencing data, clone enrichment in tumor was calculated by dividing a clone's tumor frequency by the same clone's PBMC frequency. TCRs were sorted with GLIPH into specificity groups, meaning clusters of distinct TCRs that share CDR3 motifs and likely recognize common antigens. The clones in this table, taken by TCRdb from immuneACCESS, are in-frame only. Not every clone is retained; where verified, under half of the shortfall comes from an unresolved V gene, and the cause of the rest is unknown. That table is the source of V, J and clone size, and D and trimming were worked out from the DNA. Counted in this sample were some 48,000 clones; just under 80% of them appeared once. The ten largest account for over 15% of the sample.

Taken with the paper, the label for time point translates to: before anti-PD-1 therapy. Genomic DNA extracted from tumor biopsies or peripheral blood was used for bulk TCRbeta sequencing, with input ranging from about 616 ng to 6,500 ng. All patients had histologically proven advanced or metastatic basal or squamous cell carcinoma and were poor candidates for surgical resection. The basal cell carcinoma cohort comprised roughly twelve patients, of whom several had bulk tumor TCR sequencing. The CDR3, cysteine through phenylalanine, is 12 amino acids long. The DNA shown is the 36-base CDR3, in frame from base 1. CDR1 is given as KGHDR and CDR2 as SFDVKD, both from the germline V gene. Deletion took 5 bases off V and 6 bases off J, with a span of 7 bases between the germline ends.

The chain employs TRBV24-1 and TRBJ2-1; the best D guess is TRBD2, with 5 bases matching. The sequencing here drew on PBMCs, taken before anti-PD-1 treatment. This TCR was sampled from a human donor with basal cell carcinoma. The DNA sequence reads TGTGCCACCAGTGGTCTAGCCAATGAGCAGTTCTTC. It translates as CATSGLANEQFF.